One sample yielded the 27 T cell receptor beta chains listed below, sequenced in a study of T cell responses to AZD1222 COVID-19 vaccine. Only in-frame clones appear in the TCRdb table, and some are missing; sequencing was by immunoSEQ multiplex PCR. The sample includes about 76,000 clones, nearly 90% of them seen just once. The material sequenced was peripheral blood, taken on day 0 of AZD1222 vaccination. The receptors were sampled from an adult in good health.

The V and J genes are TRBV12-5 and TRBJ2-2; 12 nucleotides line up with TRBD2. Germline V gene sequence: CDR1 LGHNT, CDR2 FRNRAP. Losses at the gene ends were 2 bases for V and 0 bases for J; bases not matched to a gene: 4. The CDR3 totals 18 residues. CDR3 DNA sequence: TGTGCTAGTGGTTTGACCCCTAGCGGGGGGGCGAACACCGGGGAGCTGTTTTTT. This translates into CASGLTPSGGANTGELFF.

In DNA form, the CDR3 reads TGTGCCAGTAGTGTGTCATCAGGCTCCTATGGCTACACCTTC. It translates to CASSVSSGSYGYTF. The gene calls are TRBV19 and TRBJ1-2; D gene uncertain. The ends were cut back, 5 bases at V and 4 bases at J, with 14 bases in the middle. This CDR3 has 14 amino acids. Germline CDR1 reads LNHDA; CDR2 reads SQIVND (reference sequence).

CDR3 in DNA: TGCGCCAGCAGCCAAGATGATTCGGGAGAGACCCAGTACTTC. This encodes CASSQDDSGETQYF. The V call is TRBV4-1, the J call TRBJ2-5; D unresolved. Deletions cut 0 bases from V and 4 bases from J, with 9 bases between. Germline CDR1 is MGHRA and CDR2 is YSYEKL. The length of the CDR3 is 14 residues.

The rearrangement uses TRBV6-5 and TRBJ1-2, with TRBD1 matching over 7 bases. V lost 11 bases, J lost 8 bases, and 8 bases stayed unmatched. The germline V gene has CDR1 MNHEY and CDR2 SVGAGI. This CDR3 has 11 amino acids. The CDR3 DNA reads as TGTGCCTTGGAGGGGGCGTCGGGCTACACCTTC. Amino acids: CALEGASGYTF.

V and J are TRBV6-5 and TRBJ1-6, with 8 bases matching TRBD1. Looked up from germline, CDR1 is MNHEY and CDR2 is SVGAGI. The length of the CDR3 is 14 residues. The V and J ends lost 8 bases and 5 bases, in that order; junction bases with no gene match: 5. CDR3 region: CASLGTGDNSPLHF. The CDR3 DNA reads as TGTGCCAGCTTGGGGACAGGTGATAATTCACCCCTCCACTTT.

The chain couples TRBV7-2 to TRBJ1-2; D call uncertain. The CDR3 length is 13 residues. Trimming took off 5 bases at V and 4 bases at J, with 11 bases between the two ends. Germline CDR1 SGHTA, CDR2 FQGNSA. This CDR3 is CASSPGGVYGYTF. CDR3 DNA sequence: TGTGCCAGCAGCCCAGGAGGTGTCTATGGCTACACCTTC.

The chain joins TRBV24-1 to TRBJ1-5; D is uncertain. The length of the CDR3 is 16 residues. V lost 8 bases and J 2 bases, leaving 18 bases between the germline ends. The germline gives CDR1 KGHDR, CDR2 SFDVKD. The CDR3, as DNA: TGTGCCACCACCGGCTTAATGTCAGAGGGCAATCAGCCCCAGCATTTT. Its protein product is CATTGLMSEGNQPQHF.

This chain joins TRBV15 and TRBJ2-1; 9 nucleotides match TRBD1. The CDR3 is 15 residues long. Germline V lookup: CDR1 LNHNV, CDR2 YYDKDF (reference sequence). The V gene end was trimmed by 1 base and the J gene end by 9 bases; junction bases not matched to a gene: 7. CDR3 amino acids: CATSRGRQGEGEQFF. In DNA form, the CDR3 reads TGTGCCACCAGCAGAGGCCGACAGGGGGAGGGTGAGCAGTTCTTC.

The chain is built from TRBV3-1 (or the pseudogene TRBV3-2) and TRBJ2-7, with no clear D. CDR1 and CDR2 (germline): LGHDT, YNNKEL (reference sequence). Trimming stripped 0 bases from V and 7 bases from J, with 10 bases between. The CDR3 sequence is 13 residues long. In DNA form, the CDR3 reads TGTGCCAGCAGCCAAGATCGGGCATGGGAGCAGTACTTC. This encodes CASSQDRAWEQYF.

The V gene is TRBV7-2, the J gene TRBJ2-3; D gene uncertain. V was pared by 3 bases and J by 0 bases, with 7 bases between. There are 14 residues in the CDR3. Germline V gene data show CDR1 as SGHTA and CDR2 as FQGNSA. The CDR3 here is CASSFGSSTDTQYF. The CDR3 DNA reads TGTGCCAGCAGCTTCGGCAGTAGCACAGATACGCAGTATTTT.

The CDR3 coding sequence is TGTGCCAGCAGCCAAGATCCGGGAGGGGGAAGGAAGACCCAGTACTTC. Its translation is CASSQDPGGGRKTQYF. The chain is built from TRBV3-1 (or the pseudogene TRBV3-2) and TRBJ2-5; the match to TRBD2 covers 8 bases. CDR1 and CDR2 (germline): LGHDT, YNNKEL (reference sequence). Trimming removed 0 bases from V and 6 bases from J; junction bases left unmatched: 9. This CDR3 comprises 16 residues.

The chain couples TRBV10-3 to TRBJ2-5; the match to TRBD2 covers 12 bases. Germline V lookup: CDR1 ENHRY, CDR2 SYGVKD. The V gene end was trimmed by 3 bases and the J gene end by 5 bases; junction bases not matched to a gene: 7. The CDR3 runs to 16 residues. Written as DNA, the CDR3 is TGTGCCATCAGTGATCCTAGCGGGGGGGCATTGGAGACCCAGTACTTC. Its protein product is CAISDPSGGALETQYF.

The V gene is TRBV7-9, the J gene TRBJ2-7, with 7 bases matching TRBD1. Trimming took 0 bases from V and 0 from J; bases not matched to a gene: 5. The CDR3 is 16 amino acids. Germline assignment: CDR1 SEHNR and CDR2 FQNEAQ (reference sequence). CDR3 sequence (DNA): TGTGCCAGCAGCTTAGCAGGGGGCGTCTCCTCCTACGAGCAGTACTTC. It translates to CASSLAGGVSSYEQYF.

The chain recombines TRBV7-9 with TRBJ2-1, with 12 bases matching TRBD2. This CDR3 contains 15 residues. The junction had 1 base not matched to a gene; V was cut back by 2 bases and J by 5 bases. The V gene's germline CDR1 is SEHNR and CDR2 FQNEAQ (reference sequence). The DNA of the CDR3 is TGTGCCAGCAGCTTAAGGACTAGCGGGGACAATGAGCAGTTCTTC. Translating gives CASSLRTSGDNEQFF.

DNA for the CDR3: TGCAGCGTTGAGCCCTCTAGCACAGATACGCAGTATTTT. Its translation is CSVEPSSTDTQYF. V and J are TRBV29-1 and TRBJ2-3; no reliable D call. This CDR3 region has 13 residues. V lost 3 bases, J lost 0 bases, and 7 bases lay in between. CDR1 is SQVTM, CDR2 ANQGSEA, per germline.

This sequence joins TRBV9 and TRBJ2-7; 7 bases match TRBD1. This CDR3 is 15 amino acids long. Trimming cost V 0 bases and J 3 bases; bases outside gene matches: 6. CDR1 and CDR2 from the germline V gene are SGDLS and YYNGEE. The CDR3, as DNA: TGTGCCAGCAGCGTAGGAGGGACAGAGGGCTACGAGCAGTACTTC. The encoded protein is CASSVGGTEGYEQYF.

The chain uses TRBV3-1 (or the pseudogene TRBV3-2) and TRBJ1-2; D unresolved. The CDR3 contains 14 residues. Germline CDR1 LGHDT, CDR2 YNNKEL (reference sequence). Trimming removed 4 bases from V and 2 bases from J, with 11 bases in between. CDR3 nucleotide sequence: TGTGCCAGCAGCCCCGACGGACGGAACTATGGCTACACCTTC. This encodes CASSPDGRNYGYTF.

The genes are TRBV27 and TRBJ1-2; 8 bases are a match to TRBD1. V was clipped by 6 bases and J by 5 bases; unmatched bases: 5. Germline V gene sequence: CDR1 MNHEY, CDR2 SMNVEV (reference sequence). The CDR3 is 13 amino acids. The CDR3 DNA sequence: TGTGCCAGCAGGGCAGGGGGCTATTATGGCTACACCTTC. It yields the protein CASRAGGYYGYTF.

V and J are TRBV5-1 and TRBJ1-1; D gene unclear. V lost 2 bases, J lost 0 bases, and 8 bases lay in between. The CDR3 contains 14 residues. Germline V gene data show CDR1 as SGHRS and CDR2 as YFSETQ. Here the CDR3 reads CASSLLSLNTEAFF. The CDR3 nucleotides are TGCGCCAGCAGCTTACTTAGCCTGAACACTGAAGCTTTCTTT.

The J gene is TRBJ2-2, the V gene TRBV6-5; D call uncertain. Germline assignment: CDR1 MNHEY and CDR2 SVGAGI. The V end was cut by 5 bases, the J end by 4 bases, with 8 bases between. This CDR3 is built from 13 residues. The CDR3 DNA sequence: TGTGCCAGCAGTCCATCGACCACCGGGGAGCTGTTTTTT. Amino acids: CASSPSTTGELFF.

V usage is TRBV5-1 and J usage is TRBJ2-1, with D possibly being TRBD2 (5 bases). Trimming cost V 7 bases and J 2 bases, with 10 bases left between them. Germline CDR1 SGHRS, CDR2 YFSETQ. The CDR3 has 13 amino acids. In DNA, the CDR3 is TGCGCCAGCGCCGGGGTGGCCTACAATGAGCAGTTCTTC. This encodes CASAGVAYNEQFF.

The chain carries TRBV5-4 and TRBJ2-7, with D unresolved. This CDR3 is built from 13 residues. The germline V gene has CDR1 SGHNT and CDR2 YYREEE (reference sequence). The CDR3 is CASSRWISDEQYV. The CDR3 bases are TGTGCCAGCAGCAGATGGATCTCCGACGAGCAGTACGTC.

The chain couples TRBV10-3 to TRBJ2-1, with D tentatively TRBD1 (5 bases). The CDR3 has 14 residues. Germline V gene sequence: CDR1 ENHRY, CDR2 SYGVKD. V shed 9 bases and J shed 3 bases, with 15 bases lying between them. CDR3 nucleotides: TGTGCCATAAGGGGCGGAGACATCTACAATGAGCAGTTCTTC. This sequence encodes CAIRGGDIYNEQFF.

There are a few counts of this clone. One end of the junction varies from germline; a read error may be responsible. This CDR3 is CASSPVGAGANVLTF. The CDR3 DNA follows: TGTGCTAGCAGCCCGGTAGGGGCTGGGGCCAACGTCCTGACTTTC. V usage is TRBV7-7 and J usage is TRBJ2-6, with TRBD1 as a possible D gene (5 bases). CDR3 size: 15 residues. Germline CDR1 reads SSHAT; CDR2 reads FNYEAQ (reference sequence).

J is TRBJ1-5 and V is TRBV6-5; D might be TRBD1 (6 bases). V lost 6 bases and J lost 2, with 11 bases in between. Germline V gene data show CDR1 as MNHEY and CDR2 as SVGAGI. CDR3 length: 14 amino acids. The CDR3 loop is CASSRDRRNQPQHF. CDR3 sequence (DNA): TGTGCCAGCAGCCGAGACAGGCGCAATCAGCCCCAGCATTTT.

The CDR3 region is CASSVEGTRGGTQYF. The CDR3 region has the DNA TGTGCCAGCAGCGTAGAAGGGACTAGGGGAGGTACGCAGTATTTT. V usage is TRBV9 and J usage is TRBJ2-3; 8 bases fit TRBD2. CDR1 and CDR2 (germline): SGDLS, YYNGEE. V lost 0 bases, J lost 8 bases, and 8 bases stayed unmatched. CDR3 length: 15 amino acids.

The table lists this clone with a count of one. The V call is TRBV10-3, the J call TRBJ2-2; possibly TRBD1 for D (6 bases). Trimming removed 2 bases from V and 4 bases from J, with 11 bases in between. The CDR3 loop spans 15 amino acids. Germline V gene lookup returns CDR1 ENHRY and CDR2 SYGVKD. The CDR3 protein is CAISEEGHVTGELFF. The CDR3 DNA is TGTGCCATCAGTGAGGAGGGACACGTCACCGGGGAGCTGTTTTTT.